This TCR beta chain was retrieved from a study of blood T cell repertoires in COVID-19. Study overall: Samples of COVID-19 (acute and convalescent) were obtained from the United States, Italy and Spain. The cDNA or gDNA used as material had been derived from T cells, B-cell-depleted T cells, or PBMCs.

Sequencing was performed with immunoSEQ multiplex PCR; in TCRdb, only in-frame clones are kept and a portion is missing. Of around 94,000 clones listed, roughly four fifths are singletons. The germline gives CDR1 ENHRY, CDR2 SYGVKD. CDR3 size: 13 residues. With 4 bases removed from V and 6 bases from J, the gap between germline ends came to 12 bases. V gene TRBV10-3 combines with J gene TRBJ1-2; a possible D gene is TRBD1 (6 bases). The sequenced material came from peripheral blood. The receptor was derived from a man in his 60s with acute or convalescent COVID-19. CDR3 sequence: CAISGQGKDGYTF. In DNA, the CDR3 is TGTGCCATCAGTGGGCAGGGGAAGGATGGCTACACCTTC.